This paragraph covers one T cell receptor (beta chain) sequence. The antigen remains undetermined. The data are from a study of T cell responses to AZD1222 COVID-19 vaccine. Libraries were prepared by immunoSEQ multiplex PCR; TCRdb keeps only in-frame clonotypes and omits some of them. The repertoire holds over 100,000 clones, with over 75% as singletons. Whole-study findings and limits: Two doses of AZD1222 preceded a rise in Spike-specific TCR breadth and depth.

This TCR came from an adult in good health. Material: peripheral blood, obtained on day 0 of AZD1222 vaccination.

The CDR3 protein is CASSLPRAGELFF. The CDR3 DNA follows: TGTGCCAGCAGTTTACCCAGGGCCGGGGAGCTGTTTTTT. This rearrangement joins TRBV6-2 or TRBV6-3 to TRBJ2-2, with D tentatively TRBD1 (5 bases). Germline CDR1 and CDR2: MNHEY and SVGEGT. The CDR3 is made up of 13 amino acids. V dropped 4 bases and J dropped 6 bases, with 9 bases sitting between them.